The TCR beta chain described here comes from a study of siplizumab effects on memory and regulatory T cells. Points from the study as a whole: The majority of clones, roughly 80-95% of proliferating CD4+ or CD8+ clones, lacked an assignable naive or memory phenotype. In unstimulated cells, naive T cells appeared more diverse than memory T cells and seemed major alloresponse contributors. Researchers did not confirm the suppressive function of proliferating Tregs from siplizumab cultures.

Turning to this clone: Its antigen is still unknown.

Only in-frame clones appear in the TCRdb table, and some are missing; sequencing was by immunoSEQ multiplex PCR. The table lists fewer than 85,000 clones, 87% of them singletons. Germline lookup yields CDR1 LGHNA and CDR2 YSLEER. The CDR3 covers 18 residues. J was trimmed by 0 bases and V by 0 bases; bases with no gene match: 10. This chain connects TRBV4-3 to TRBJ2-7; 8 bases map to TRBD2. The clonotype originates from a human donor in good health. The sample was Tregs sorted from blood. The CDR3 region is CASSQEGSERGSSYEQYF. The CDR3 DNA reads as TGCGCCAGCAGCCAAGAGGGATCCGAGCGGGGGAGCTCCTACGAGCAGTACTTC.